This TCR beta chain was recorded in a study of blood T cell repertoires in COVID-19. Across the study: Spain, Italy and the United States supplied samples that represented acute and convalescent COVID-19. The cDNA or gDNA used as material had been derived from T cells, B-cell-depleted T cells, or PBMCs.

Authors' processing steps: Amplification of reference gene primers was used by the study to estimate nucleated cell counts. Profiled with immunoSEQ multiplex PCR; TCRdb holds only in-frame clones, not every one. The V and J calls and clone size are taken from that table; D and trimming were inferred from the DNA. The sample comprises approximately 100,000 clones, around 84% of which are singletons, and less than 2% rests with the top ten. Germline V gene data show CDR1 as KGHSH and CDR2 as LQKENI. The V segment lost 3 bases and the J segment 3 bases; nucleotides outside the gene matches: 2. CDR3 length equals 14 residues.

Sequencing input: peripheral blood. The sequence was obtained from an older woman with active or convalescent COVID-19. The V and J genes are TRBV18 and TRBJ1-1; 9 bases are shared with TRBD1. The CDR3 loop is CASSPGTGHTEAFF. The CDR3 DNA sequence: TGTGCCAGCTCACCCGGGACAGGGCACACTGAAGCTTTCTTT. Filled out from reference TRBV18 and TRBJ1-1, the complete variable domain reads NAGVMQNPRHLVRRRGQEARLRCSPMKGHSHVYWYRQLPEEGLKFMVYLQKENIIDESGMPKERFSAEFPKEGPSILRIQQVVRGDSAAYFCASSPGTGHTEAFFGQGTRLTVV.